This T cell receptor (beta chain) originates from a study of HIV-infected patients and healthy controls. Findings of the study overall: CDR3 sharing between individuals was lower in HIV-infected patients than in healthy controls.

Germline V CDR1 and CDR2: MNHEY, SVGAGI. This CDR3 contains 13 residues. Trimming cost V 5 bases and J 4 bases, with 8 bases left between them. cDNA was made from about 500 ng RNA using alpha and beta constant primers. Each of the alpha and beta chains got its own library through chain-specific third strand synthesis with indices. Ligation attached cDNA to a 5' RACE adapter that carried a random hexamer and SP2 site. TCRdb reprocessed the 5' RACE reads via MiXCR and lists one record per CDR3 protein. This table has approximately 9,800 distinct CDR3 sequences, roughly 8% appearing once. The repertoire came from unfractionated whole blood and reflected all unsorted peripheral T cells. This clonotype was seen many times. What it binds is unknown.

The clonotype comes from an adult in good health. Sequencing input: blood. The chain joins TRBV6-5 to TRBJ1-4; tentative D call: TRBD1 (5 bases). CDR3: CASSRGDNEKLFF. The CDR3 DNA reads as TGTGCCAGCAGTAGGGGAGATAATGAAAAACTGTTTTTT.